This T cell receptor (beta chain) was identified in a study of CD8 T cells in ankylosing spondylitis (dated by TCRdb to 2015 to 2018). The study in broad terms: The study profiled T cell receptor beta repertoires in healthy donors and ankylosing spondylitis patients to find disease-linked TCR variants. In total, the full study cohort was made up of some 110 healthy donors and 25 ankylosing spondylitis patients. Peripheral blood samples were taken, and synovial fluid was additionally collected from ankylosing spondylitis patients.

The junction shows trimming of 3 bases on V and 5 bases on J, plus 10 bases between the germline ends. From cysteine to phenylalanine, the CDR3 is 14 amino acids long. Of the read, only the CDR3 DNA is kept; its 42 bases are in frame from base 1. CDR1 and CDR2, per the germline V gene, are LGHNA and YSLEER. Sequenced using an Illumina HiSeq 2500. TCR beta libraries were prepared by quantitative 5'-RACE with molecular barcodes. Per the original workflow: A new computational method based on a probabilistic model of VDJ rearrangement was used to identify disease-linked TCR variants. TCRdb took the public reads, trimmed them with fastp at Q25, ran MiXCR for clone calling and kept in-frame beta chains. Each CDR3 protein appears once, grouped with its most common genes and DNA. TCRdb, not the authors, supplied the V and J calls. In all, the sample holds about 440,000 distinct CDR3 sequences, and about 15% of those were seen once. Just over 1% of the sample goes to the ten largest clones.

Summary of the overall study and its limitations: The disease-linked clones showed a CD8+ phenotype and occurred at relatively low frequencies in peripheral blood. The disease-linked clones were reported as significantly enriched in matched synovial fluid samples from ankylosing spondylitis patients. Blood from ankylosing spondylitis patients appeared to be characterized by a TCR beta motif made up of 8 or 9 highly homologous amino acid variants. Some motif variants had previously been reported in the synovial fluid and blood of reactive arthritis patients, which suggests shared mechanisms of disease initiation.

For this clonotype: What antigen it recognizes has not been identified. Nothing much larger sits one base from this clone, and base qualities are not available.

The chain uses TRBV4-3 and TRBJ2-2; TRBD2 could be the D gene, as 5 bases match. This TCR came from a male donor with ankylosing spondylitis. Source material: blood, either unsorted or a sorted T cell fraction (not recorded which). The nucleotide sequence reads TGCGCCAGCAGCCAGGGCGGGTTGACCGGGGAGCTGTTTTTT. This sequence encodes CASSQGGLTGELFF.